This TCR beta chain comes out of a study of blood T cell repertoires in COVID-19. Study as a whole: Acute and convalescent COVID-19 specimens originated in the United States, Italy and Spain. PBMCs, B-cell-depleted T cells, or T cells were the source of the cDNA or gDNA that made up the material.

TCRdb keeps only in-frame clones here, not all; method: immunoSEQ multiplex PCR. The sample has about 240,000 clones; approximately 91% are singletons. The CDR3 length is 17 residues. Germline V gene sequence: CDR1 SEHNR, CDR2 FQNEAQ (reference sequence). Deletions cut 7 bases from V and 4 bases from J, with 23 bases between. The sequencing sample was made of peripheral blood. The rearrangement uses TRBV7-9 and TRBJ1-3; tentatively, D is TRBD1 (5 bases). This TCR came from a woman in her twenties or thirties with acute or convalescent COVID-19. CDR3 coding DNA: TGTGCCAGCACCCTCAACCCGGGGGAGAGGACAGGAAACACCATATATTTT. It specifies CASTLNPGERTGNTIYF.